This T cell receptor beta chain was identified during a study of long-term antiretroviral therapy in people with HIV. Overall study results and limits: Compared with controls, HIV repertoires showed narrower CDR3 length ranges.

They ran version v3.0 of the immunoSEQ assay at survey level. A per-sample goal of about 40,000-55,000 T-cell genomes was targeted by sequencing. Data came from immunoSEQ multiplex PCR; TCRdb stores just in-frame clones and leaves some out. The sample shows some 36,000 clones, about 85% of them seen only once. Each donor provided at least one pre-ART PBMC sample and at least two post-ART PBMC samples. It was in the United States that all participants with HIV were treated. For this clone: Its antigen is not known.

The CDR3 runs to 14 residues. V trimming: 3 bases; J trimming: 7 bases; junction bases outside the gene matches: 3. Germline assignment: CDR1 SEHNR and CDR2 FQNEAQ (reference sequence). The chain joins TRBV7-9 to TRBJ2-1; TRBD2 aligns across 10 bases. The TCR originated in a woman aged 25 to 39 with HIV. This specimen was unsorted PBMCs, taken approximately 2.7 years before starting antiretroviral therapy. Here the CDR3 DNA reads TGTGCCAGCAGCTTCAGCGGGGGGGTAAATGAGCAGTTCTTC. Its protein product is CASSFSGGVNEQFF.